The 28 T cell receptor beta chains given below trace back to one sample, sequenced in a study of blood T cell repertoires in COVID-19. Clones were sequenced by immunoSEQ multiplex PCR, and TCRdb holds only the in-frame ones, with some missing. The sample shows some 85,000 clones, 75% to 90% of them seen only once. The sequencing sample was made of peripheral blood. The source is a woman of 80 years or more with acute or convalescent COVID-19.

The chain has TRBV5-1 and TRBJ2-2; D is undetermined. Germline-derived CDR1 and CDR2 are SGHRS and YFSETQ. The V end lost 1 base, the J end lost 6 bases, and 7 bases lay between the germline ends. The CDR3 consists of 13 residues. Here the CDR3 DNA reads TGCGCCAGCAGCTTGACGGTCGCCGGGGAGCTGTTTTTT. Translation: CASSLTVAGELFF.

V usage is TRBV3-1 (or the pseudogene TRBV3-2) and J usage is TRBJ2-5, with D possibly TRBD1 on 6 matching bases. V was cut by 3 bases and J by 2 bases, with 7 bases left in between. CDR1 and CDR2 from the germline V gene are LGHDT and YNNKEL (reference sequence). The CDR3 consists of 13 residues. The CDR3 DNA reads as TGTGCCAGCAGCCACGGACAGCAAGAGACCCAGTACTTC. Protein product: CASSHGQQETQYF.

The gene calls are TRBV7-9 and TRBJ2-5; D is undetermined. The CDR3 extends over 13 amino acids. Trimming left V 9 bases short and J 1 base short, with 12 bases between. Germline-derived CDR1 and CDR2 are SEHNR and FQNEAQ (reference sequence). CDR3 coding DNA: TGTGCCAGTAAACGACAAGGCCAAGAGACCCAGTACTTC. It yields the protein CASKRQGQETQYF.

CDR3 bases: TGTGCCAGCAGTTACAGCAAGCTCGGCAACTATGGCTACACCTTC. This codes for CASSYSKLGNYGYTF. This sequence joins TRBV27 and TRBJ1-2; D not certain. V shed 4 bases and J shed 2 bases, with 14 bases lying between them. The germline gives CDR1 MNHEY, CDR2 SMNVEV (reference sequence). The CDR3 is 15 amino acids.

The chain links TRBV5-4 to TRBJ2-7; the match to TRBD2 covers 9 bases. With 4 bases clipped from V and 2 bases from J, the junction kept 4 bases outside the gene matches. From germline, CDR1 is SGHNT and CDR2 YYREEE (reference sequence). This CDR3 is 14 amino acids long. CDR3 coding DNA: TGTGCCAGCAGCCAGCAGCGGGGGGCCTACGAGCAGTACTTC. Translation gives CASSQQRGAYEQYF.

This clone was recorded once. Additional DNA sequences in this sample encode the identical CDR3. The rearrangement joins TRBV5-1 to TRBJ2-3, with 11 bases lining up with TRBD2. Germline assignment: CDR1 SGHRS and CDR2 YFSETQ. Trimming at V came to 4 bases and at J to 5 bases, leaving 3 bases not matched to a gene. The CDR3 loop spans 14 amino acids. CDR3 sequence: CASSLGTSGDTQYF. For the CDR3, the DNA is TGCGCCAGCAGCCTCGGGACTAGCGGAGATACGCAGTATTTT.

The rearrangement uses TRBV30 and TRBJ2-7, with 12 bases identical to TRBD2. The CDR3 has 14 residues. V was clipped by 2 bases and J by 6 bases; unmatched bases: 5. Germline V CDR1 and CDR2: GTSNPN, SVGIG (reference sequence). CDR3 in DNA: TGTGCCTGGAGTCCACCGACTAGCGGGAGCGAGCAGTACTTC. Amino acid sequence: CAWSPPTSGSEQYF.

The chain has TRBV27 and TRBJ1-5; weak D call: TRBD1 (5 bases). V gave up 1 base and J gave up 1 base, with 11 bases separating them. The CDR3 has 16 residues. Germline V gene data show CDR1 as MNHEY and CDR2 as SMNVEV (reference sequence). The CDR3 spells CASSLLGGGSNQPQHF. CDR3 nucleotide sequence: TGTGCCAGCAGTTTATTGGGGGGAGGAAGCAATCAGCCCCAGCATTTT.

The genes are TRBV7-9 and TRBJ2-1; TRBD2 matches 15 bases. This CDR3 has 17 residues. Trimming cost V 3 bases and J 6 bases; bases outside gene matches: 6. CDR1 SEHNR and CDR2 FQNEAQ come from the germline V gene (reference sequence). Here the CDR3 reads CASSLTGLAGGGNEQFF. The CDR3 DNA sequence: TGTGCCAGCAGCTTGACGGGACTAGCGGGAGGTGGCAATGAGCAGTTCTTC.

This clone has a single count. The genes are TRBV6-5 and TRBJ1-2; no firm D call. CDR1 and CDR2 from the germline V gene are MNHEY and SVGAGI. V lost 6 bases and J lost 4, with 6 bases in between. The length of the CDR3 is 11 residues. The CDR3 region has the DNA TGTGCCAGCAGCAACAGCTATGGCTACACCTTC. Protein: CASSNSYGYTF.

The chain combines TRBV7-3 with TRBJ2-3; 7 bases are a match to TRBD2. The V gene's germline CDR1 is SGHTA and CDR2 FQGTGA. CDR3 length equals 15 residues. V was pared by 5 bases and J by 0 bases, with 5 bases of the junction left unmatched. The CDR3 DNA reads TGTGCCAGCAGCGCTCTAGCGGACAGCACAGATACGCAGTATTTT. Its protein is CASSALADSTDTQYF.

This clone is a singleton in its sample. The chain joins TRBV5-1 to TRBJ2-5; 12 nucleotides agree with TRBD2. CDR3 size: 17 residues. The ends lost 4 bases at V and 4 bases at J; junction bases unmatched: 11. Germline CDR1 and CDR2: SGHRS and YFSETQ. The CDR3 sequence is CASSAGGPGLAGETQYF. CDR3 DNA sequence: TGCGCCAGCAGCGCGGGGGGGCCGGGACTAGCGGGAGAGACCCAGTACTTC.

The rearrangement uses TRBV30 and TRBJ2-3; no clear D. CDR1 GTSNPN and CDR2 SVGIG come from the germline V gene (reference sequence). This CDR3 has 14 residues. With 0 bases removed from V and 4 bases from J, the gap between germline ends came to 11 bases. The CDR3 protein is CAWSVGGSPDTQYF. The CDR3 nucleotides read TGTGCCTGGAGTGTAGGTGGTAGCCCAGATACGCAGTATTTT. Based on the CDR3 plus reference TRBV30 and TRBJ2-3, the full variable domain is SQTIHQWPATLVQPVGSPLSLECTVEGTSNPNLYWYRQAAGRGLQLLFYSVGIGQISSEVPQNLSASRPQDRQFILSSKKLLLSDSGFYLCAWSVGGSPDTQYFGPGTRLTVL.

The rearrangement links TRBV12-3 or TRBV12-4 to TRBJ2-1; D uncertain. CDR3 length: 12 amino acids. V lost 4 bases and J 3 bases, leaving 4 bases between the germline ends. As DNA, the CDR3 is TGTGCCAGCAGTTCAAACTACAATGAGCAGTTCTTC. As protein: CASSSNYNEQFF.

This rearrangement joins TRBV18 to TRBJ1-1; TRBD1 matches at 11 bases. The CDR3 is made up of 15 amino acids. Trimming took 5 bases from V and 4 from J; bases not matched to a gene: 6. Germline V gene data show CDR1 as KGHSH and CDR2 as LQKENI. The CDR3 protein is CASSNTGTGGTEAFF. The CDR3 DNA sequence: TGTGCCAGCTCAAACACCGGGACAGGGGGCACTGAAGCTTTCTTT.

As DNA, the CDR3 is TGCGCCAGCAGCCCTACAGGGGTGTACAATGAGCAGTTCTTC. As protein: CASSPTGVYNEQFF. The genes are TRBV5-1 and TRBJ2-1, with TRBD1 matching 7 bases. The trim removed 4 bases at V and 4 bases at J, leaving 5 bases unmatched. Germline values: CDR1 SGHRS, CDR2 YFSETQ. The CDR3 has 14 amino acids.

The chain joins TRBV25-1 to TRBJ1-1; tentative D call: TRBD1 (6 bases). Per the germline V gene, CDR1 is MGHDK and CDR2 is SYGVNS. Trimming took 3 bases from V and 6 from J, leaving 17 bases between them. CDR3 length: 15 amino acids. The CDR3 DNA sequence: TGTGCCAGCAGTGATCCCGCCACAGGGATCGCTGAAGCTTTCTTT. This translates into CASSDPATGIAEAFF.

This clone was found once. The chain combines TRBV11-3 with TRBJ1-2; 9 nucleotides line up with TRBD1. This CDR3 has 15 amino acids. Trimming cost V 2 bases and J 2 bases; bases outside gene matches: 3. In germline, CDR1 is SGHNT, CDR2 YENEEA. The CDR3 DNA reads TGTGCCAGCAGCTTAAGGGACAGGGTGAACTATGGCTACACCTTC. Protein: CASSLRDRVNYGYTF.

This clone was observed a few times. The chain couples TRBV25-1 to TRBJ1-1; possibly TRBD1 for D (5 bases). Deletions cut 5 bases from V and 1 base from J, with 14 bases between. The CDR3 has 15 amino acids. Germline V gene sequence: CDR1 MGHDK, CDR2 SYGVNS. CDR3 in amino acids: CASSPRQLTNTEAFF. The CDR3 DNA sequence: TGTGCCAGCAGTCCAAGACAGTTGACGAACACTGAAGCTTTCTTT.

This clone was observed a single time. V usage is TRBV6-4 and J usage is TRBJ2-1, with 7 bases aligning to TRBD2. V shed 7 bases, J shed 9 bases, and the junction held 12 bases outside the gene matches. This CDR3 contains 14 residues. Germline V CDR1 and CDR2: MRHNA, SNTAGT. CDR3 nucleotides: TGTGCCAGCATTTACCCGGGACTAAAATTTGAGCAGTTCTTC. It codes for CASIYPGLKFEQFF.

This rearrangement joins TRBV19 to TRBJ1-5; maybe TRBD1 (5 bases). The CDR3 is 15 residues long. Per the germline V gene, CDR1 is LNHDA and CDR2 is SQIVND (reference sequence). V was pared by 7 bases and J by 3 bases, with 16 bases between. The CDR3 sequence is CASNKGWQNNQPQHF. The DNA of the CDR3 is TGTGCCAGTAATAAGGGGTGGCAGAACAATCAGCCCCAGCATTTT. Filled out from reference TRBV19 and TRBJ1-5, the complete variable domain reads DGGITQSPKYLFRKEGQNVTLSCEQNLNHDAMYWYRQDPGQGLRLIYYSQIVNDFQKGDIAEGYSVSREKKESFPLTVTSAQKNPTAFYLCASNKGWQNNQPQHFGDGTRLSIL.

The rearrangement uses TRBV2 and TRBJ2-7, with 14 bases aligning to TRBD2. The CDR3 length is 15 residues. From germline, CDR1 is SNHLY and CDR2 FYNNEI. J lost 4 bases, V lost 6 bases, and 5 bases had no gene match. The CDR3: CASSQGLAGGYEQYF. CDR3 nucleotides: TGTGCCAGCAGCCAAGGACTAGCGGGAGGTTACGAGCAGTACTTC.

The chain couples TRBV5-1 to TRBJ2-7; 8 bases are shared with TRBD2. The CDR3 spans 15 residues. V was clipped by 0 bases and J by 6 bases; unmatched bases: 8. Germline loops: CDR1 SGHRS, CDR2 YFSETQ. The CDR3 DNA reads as TGCGCCAGCAGCTTGGATCCTGGACTAGCCTCCGAGCAGTACTTC. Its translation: CASSLDPGLASEQYF.

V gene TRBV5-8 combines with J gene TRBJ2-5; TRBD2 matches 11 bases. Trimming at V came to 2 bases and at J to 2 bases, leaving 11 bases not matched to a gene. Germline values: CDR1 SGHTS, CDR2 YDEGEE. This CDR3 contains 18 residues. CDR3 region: CASSFGIAGGPGQETQYF. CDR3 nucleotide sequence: TGTGCCAGCAGCTTTGGGATAGCGGGAGGGCCGGGGCAAGAGACCCAGTACTTC. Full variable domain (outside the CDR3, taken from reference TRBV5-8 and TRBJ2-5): EAGVTQSPTHLIKTRGQQATLRCSPISGHTSVYWYQQALGLGLQFLLWYDEGEERNRGNFPPRFSGRQFPNYSSELNVNALELEDSALYLCASSFGIAGGPGQETQYFGPGTRLLVL.

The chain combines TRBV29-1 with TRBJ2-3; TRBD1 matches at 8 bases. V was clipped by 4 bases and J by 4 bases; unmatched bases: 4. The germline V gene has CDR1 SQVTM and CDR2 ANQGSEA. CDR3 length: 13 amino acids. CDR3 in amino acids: CSVAGGRSDTQYF. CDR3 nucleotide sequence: TGCAGCGTTGCAGGGGGCAGGTCAGATACGCAGTATTTT.

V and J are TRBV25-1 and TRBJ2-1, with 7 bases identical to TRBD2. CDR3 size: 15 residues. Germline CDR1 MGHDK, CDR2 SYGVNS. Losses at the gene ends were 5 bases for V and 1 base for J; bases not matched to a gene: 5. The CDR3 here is CASSILGGSYNEQFF. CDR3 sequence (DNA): TGTGCCAGCAGTATTCTGGGGGGGTCCTACAATGAGCAGTTCTTC.

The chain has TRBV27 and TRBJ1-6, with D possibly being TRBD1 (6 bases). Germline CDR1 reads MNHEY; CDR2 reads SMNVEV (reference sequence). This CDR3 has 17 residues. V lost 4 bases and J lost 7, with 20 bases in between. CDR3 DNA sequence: TGTGCCAGCAGTTCGGTCGGGGGGGGGCCCTCAAATTCACCCCTCCACTTT. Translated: CASSSVGGGPSNSPLHF.

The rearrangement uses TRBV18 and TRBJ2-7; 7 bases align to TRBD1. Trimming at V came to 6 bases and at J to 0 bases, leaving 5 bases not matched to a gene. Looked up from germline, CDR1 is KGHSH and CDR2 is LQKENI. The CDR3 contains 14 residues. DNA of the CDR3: TGTGCCAGCTCCCAAAGACAGGGCTCCTACGAGCAGTACTTC. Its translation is CASSQRQGSYEQYF.